Below, 6 T cell receptor beta chains from the same sample are listed, as sequenced in a study of T-cell memory formation after mild COVID-19. TCRdb independently ran MiXCR on the 5' RACE reads; one entry per CDR3 protein. Among roughly 150,000 distinct CDR3 sequences, approximately 14% were seen once, and the ten largest hold roughly 13%. The sample taken for sequencing was PBMCs or a T cell subset sorted from them (not recorded which). These receptors were collected from an adult woman who had mild COVID-19 (a few samples of this study predate the infection). Cell type and time point are not known.

This clonotype was counted between two and nine times. This rearrangement joins TRBV5-1 to TRBJ2-1; the match to TRBD1 covers 8 bases. The V gene's germline CDR1 is SGHRS and CDR2 YFSETQ. This CDR3 region has 17 residues. V gave up 3 bases and J gave up 7 bases; unmatched junction bases: 15. The CDR3 sequence: CASSSGQGDRGANEQFF. The CDR3 DNA reads TGCGCCAGCAGCTCTGGCCAGGGCGACAGGGGAGCAAATGAGCAGTTCTTC.

The chain joins TRBV4-1 to TRBJ1-1; D unclear. The length of the CDR3 is 15 residues. Germline CDR1 and CDR2: MGHRA and YSYEKL. Trimming left V 2 bases short and J 1 base short, with 11 bases between. The CDR3 bases are TGCGCCAGCAGCCAACTCACAGACCAGAACACTGAAGCTTTCTTT. This sequence encodes CASSQLTDQNTEAFF.

The chain combines TRBV12-3 or TRBV12-4 with TRBJ2-3, with D maybe TRBD1 (6 bases). V was trimmed by 5 bases and J by 1 base, leaving 22 bases between them. The CDR3 sequence is 18 residues long. In nucleotides, the CDR3 is TGTGCCAGCAGTACAGGGTGGACCCGCCGGGTCGGCACAGATACGCAGTATTTT. Protein: CASSTGWTRRVGTDTQYF.

The rearrangement joins TRBV6-2 or TRBV6-3 to TRBJ2-4; 7 bases fit TRBD2. V dropped 5 bases and J dropped 0; count of bases not matched to a gene: 4. Germline CDR1 reads MNHEY; CDR2 reads SVGEGT. The CDR3 is 15 amino acids. The CDR3 nucleotides read TGTGCCAGCAGTCCCCGGGGGGAAGCCAAAAACATTCAGTACTTC. Its protein product is CASSPRGEAKNIQYF.

The DNA of the CDR3 is TGTGCCAGCAGCCAATCGGCACCTCGCGGGGAGCAGTTCTTC. Protein product: CASSQSAPRGEQFF. V is TRBV14 and J is TRBJ2-1; maybe TRBD2 (5 bases). CDR1 SGHDN and CDR2 FVKESK come from the germline V gene. Between the trimmed V and J ends, which lost 2 bases and 10 bases, there was a span of 15 bases. The CDR3 has 14 residues.

This clonotype was observed a handful of times. The gene calls are TRBV15 and TRBJ2-2, with a weak D call TRBD2 (5 bases). The CDR3 is 15 amino acids. Trimming stripped 4 bases from V and 6 bases from J, with 15 bases between. The germline V gene has CDR1 LNHNV and CDR2 YYDKDF (reference sequence). CDR3: CATSILESPSGELFF. CDR3 in DNA: TGTGCCACCAGCATACTAGAATCGCCCTCCGGGGAGCTGTTTTTT.